The clone carrying this T cell receptor beta chain has ten or more counts. Its antigen is as yet unknown. The extraction recovered at least 5.5 micrograms of total RNA per sample. The germline V gene encodes CDR1 SGHTA and CDR2 FQGNSA. V gave up 2 bases and J gave up 8 bases; unmatched junction bases: 5. This CDR3 has 13 amino acids. This record belongs to a study of blood T cells in healthy people across ages. Next came a second PCR, run for about 7 to 12 cycles, which used a sample-barcoded 5' primer along with a J-beta primer mix. Per-sample output comprised a minimum of 2.5 million paired-end reads containing CDR3. TCRdb redid the calling of the 5' RACE reads with MiXCR, one entry per CDR3 protein. The sample shows 850,000 to 950,000 distinct CDR3 sequences, under 30% of them seen only once. Findings and limits, study-wide: From one million sequenced T cells, diversity estimates were lower bounds. Among T cells, TCR beta diversity per million cells dropped roughly linearly as age rose.

The receptor comes from an elderly woman in good health. V usage is TRBV7-2 and J usage is TRBJ1-2; TRBD1 agrees at 7 bases. The source material was blood. The CDR3 loop reads CASSLQTGRGYTF. The CDR3 DNA is TGTGCCAGCAGCTTACAGACAGGGAGGGGCTACACCTTC.